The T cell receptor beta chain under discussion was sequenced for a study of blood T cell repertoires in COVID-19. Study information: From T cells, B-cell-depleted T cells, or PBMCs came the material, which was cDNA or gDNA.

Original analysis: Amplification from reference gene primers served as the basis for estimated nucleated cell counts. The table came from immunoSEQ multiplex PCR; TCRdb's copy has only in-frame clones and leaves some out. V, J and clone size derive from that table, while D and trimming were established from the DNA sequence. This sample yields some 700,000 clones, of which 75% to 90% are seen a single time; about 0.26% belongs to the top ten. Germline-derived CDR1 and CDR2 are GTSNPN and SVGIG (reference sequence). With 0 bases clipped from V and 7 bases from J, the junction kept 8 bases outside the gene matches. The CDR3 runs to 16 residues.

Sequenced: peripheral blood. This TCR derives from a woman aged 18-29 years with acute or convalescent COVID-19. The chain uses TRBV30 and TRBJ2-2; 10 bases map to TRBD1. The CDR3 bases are TGTGCCTGGAGTGTATTGACAGGGGGCATGGGCGGGGAGCTGTTTTTT. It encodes CAWSVLTGGMGGELFF.